Listed below are T cell receptor beta chains from one sample, sequenced in a study of Ad26.COV2.S vaccination and SARS-CoV-2 variants. Assay used: immunoSEQ multiplex PCR; TCRdb lists only in-frame clones, some missing. The sample carries about 140,000 clones, 75% to 90% recorded once. Material: peripheral blood, obtained after recovery from COVID-19. The receptor source for this set is a human donor who had recovered from COVID-19. CDR3s include the opening cysteine and the closing phenylalanine or tryptophan. Fields, in order: CDR3 length, V gene, D gene, clone size, J gene, CDR3 DNA, CDR3 protein. D genes are given only for firm matches. The size entry is marked missing in some rows and otherwise reads once, few, many or a size class.

13,TRBV28,-,-,TRBJ2-7,TGTGCCAGCCGGGGCCCACTCTCCTACGAGCAGTACTTC,CASRGPLSYEQYF
13,TRBV6-1,-,-,TRBJ1-1,TGTGCCAGCAGTGAAGCTGAGCGGACTGAAGCTTTCTTT,CASSEAERTEAFF
15,TRBV4-3,-,-,TRBJ2-1,TGCGCCAGCAGCCACGAAAGGACCAGGGTCGATGAGCAGTTCTTC,CASSHERTRVDEQFF
14,TRBV28,TRBD2,-,TRBJ2-7,TGTGCCAGCCAGGGGACTAGCGGGGCCTACGAGCAGTACTTC,CASQGTSGAYEQYF
11,TRBV27,-,-,TRBJ2-1,TGTGCCAGCAGGCTTTACAATGAGCAGTTCTTC,CASRLYNEQFF
16,TRBV28,-,-,TRBJ1-5,TGTGCCAGCAGTTTCCGTCGAAATTATAGCAATCAGCCCCAGCATTTT,CASSFRRNYSNQPQHF
14,TRBV30,TRBD1,-,TRBJ2-1,TGTGCCTGGAGTGTAGGGACAGTGGGGGATGAGCAGTTCTTC,CAWSVGTVGDEQFF
15,TRBV5-1,-,-,TRBJ1-6,TGCGCCAGCAGCTTAGGGGACTCCTATAATTCACCCCTCCACTTT,CASSLGDSYNSPLHF
15,TRBV5-1,-,-,TRBJ1-1,TGCGCCAGCAGCCCTGGAAGGGGAACGAACACTGAAGCTTTCTTT,CASSPGRGTNTEAFF
15,TRBV7-9,-,once,TRBJ1-3,TGTGCCAGCAGTCCCACCCCAGGCTATGGAAACACCATATATTTT,CASSPTPGYGNTIYF
13,TRBV28,TRBD2,-,TRBJ2-3,TGTGCCAGCAGTCCGGGGGGGCTAAATACGCAGTATTTT,CASSPGGLNTQYF
16,TRBV19,-,-,TRBJ1-1,TGTGCCAGTAGTATAGCCCCAGTTCAGGGTATCACTGAAGCTTTCTTT,CASSIAPVQGITEAFF
16,TRBV4-3,TRBD1,-,TRBJ2-1,TGCGCCAGCAGCCACAGCCAGGGGACAGTTGTCAATGAGCAGTTCTTC,CASSHSQGTVVNEQFF
14,TRBV28,-,-,TRBJ1-3,TGTGCCAGCAGTCTCCGGAGCTCTGGAAACACCATATATTTT,CASSLRSSGNTIYF
17,TRBV10-1,-,-,TRBJ2-2,TGCGCCAGCAGTGAGTCAGGCGGGGGCTCATACACCGGGGAGCTGTTTTTT,CASSESGGGSYTGELFF
13,TRBV27,-,-,TRBJ2-7,TGTGCCAGCAGAGACGTGGAAGGGAACGAGCAGTACTTC,CASRDVEGNEQYF
14,TRBV6-5,-,-,TRBJ1-3,TGTGCCAGCAGTCCGGGGAGGACGGGAAACACCATATATTTT,CASSPGRTGNTIYF
15,TRBV7-7,-,-,TRBJ2-1,TGTGCTAGCAGCCTAGACTACGGGGCGTCGAGCGAGCAGTTCTTC,CASSLDYGASSEQFF
16,TRBV9,-,-,TRBJ2-5,TGTGCCAGCAGCGTAGCACCGGACGCCAGCCAAGAGACCCAGTACTTC,CASSVAPDASQETQYF
13,TRBV6-1,-,-,TRBJ2-5,TGTGCCAGCAGTGATAGACCCGCGGGGACCCAGTACTTC,CASSDRPAGTQYF